This T cell receptor beta chain was captured in a study of cytomegalovirus exposure and HLA in healthy donors. Looking at the study overall: When 398 donors were genotyped, roughly 82% of them were found to fall in the Caucasian-associated ancestry cluster.

Only a few counts were recorded for this clone. The study ran its PCR with 60 Vbeta and 13 Jbeta primers. Clones were read by immunoSEQ multiplex PCR, and TCRdb kept only the in-frame ones, dropping some. The profile shows around 85,000 clones, roughly 72% of them singletons. Germline CDR1 SGHDN, CDR2 FVKESK. The CDR3 runs 15 residues. The V gene end was trimmed by 2 bases and the J gene end by 4 bases; junction bases not matched to a gene: 7. The source is a young man in good health and CMV-seropositive. Sequenced sample: PBMCs. V and J are TRBV14 and TRBJ1-1, with TRBD1 identical over 7 bases. The CDR3 region is CASSQWLGQVTEAFF. The DNA for the CDR3 is TGTGCCAGCAGCCAATGGTTAGGACAGGTCACTGAAGCTTTCTTT.